The 14 T cell receptor beta chains reported below all come from one sample, sequenced in a study of T-cell memory formation after mild COVID-19 (dated by TCRdb to about 2021). Library prep was done by 5' RACE. The sample was run on an Illumina NovaSeq 6000. Through fastp at Q25 and MiXCR, TCRdb rebuilt clones from the public reads, retaining in-frame beta chains. For every CDR3 protein sequence, its rows merge into one entry that carries the most common genes and DNA. The sample table shows some 280,000 distinct CDR3 sequences, and 15% to 20% are seen once. The top ten constitute more than 20% of the sample. Input material: PBMCs or a T cell subset sorted from them (not recorded which). Every receptor here comes from a man between 18 and 29 years old who had mild COVID-19 (a few samples of this study predate the infection). The sample titles of this study are shuffled in the database, so cell type and time point are left out; the donor was told from shared clones.

The gene calls are TRBV3-1 and TRBJ2-5; D remains unclear. The CDR3 is 14 residues long. The germline V gene encodes CDR1 LGHDT and CDR2 YNNKEL (reference sequence). Trimming stripped 4 bases from V and 6 bases from J, with 15 bases between. The CDR3 DNA sequence: TGTGCCAGCAGCCTCGACGGACGGCGAAAGACCCAGTACTTC. Protein: CASSLDGRRKTQYF.

This clonotype turned up a few times. This rearrangement joins TRBV6-5 to TRBJ2-5, with D perhaps matching TRBD2 (5 bases). Germline V gene lookup returns CDR1 MNHEY and CDR2 SVGAGI. Deletions cut 5 bases from V and 9 bases from J, with 19 bases between. The CDR3 sequence is 14 residues long. The CDR3 is CASSSPVGVPAQYF. DNA for the CDR3: TGTGCCAGCAGTAGCCCCGTCGGGGTCCCAGCCCAGTACTTC.

This clonotype was picked up a small number of times. The chain uses TRBV7-2 and TRBJ1-4, with no clear D. The CDR3 spans 14 residues. Trimming left V 2 bases short and J 4 bases short, with 8 bases between. Germline loops: CDR1 SGHTA, CDR2 FQGNSA. DNA of the CDR3: TGTGCCAGCAGCTTATCGTGGATTAATGAAAAACTGTTTTTT. Translated, it gives CASSLSWINEKLFF.

The rearrangement joins TRBV21-1 to TRBJ1-2; the D call TRBD1 from the table was never checked on the DNA. TRBV21-1 is deemed a pseudogene. The CDR3 is made up of 14 amino acids. The CDR3 spells CASSRDRGPVGYTF. DNA for the CDR3: TGTGCCAGCAGCAGAGACAGGGGGCCAGTTGGCTACACCTTC.

This clonotype is a singleton in its sample. The rearrangement uses TRBV5-1 and TRBJ1-1; 8 bases map to TRBD1. Germline lookup yields CDR1 SGHRS and CDR2 YFSETQ. This CDR3 has 15 amino acids. V shed 8 bases, J shed 1 base, and the junction held 10 bases outside the gene matches. The CDR3 DNA reads as TGCGCCAGTAATTTGTACAGGGGGAGGAACACTGAAGCTTTCTTT. Translation: CASNLYRGRNTEAFF.

The rearrangement uses TRBV4-1 and TRBJ2-3; possibly TRBD1 for D (6 bases). The CDR3 contains 15 residues. Germline V lookup: CDR1 MGHRA, CDR2 YSYEKL. V was clipped by 5 bases and J by 1 base, with 13 bases between them. The CDR3 reads CASSLGNRGTDTQYF. The CDR3 coding sequence is TGCGCCAGCAGCTTAGGGAACAGGGGCACAGATACGCAGTATTTT.

This clonotype was found a few times. This chain connects TRBV15 to TRBJ1-2; D is unclear. Germline lookup yields CDR1 LNHNV and CDR2 YYDKDF (reference sequence). The germline V and J ends were trimmed by 0 bases and 3 bases, with 8 bases remaining between them. The CDR3 length is 14 residues. The CDR3 reads CATSRDRSDYGYTF. The CDR3 bases are TGTGCCACCAGCAGAGATAGGTCAGACTATGGCTACACCTTC.

This clonotype was detected only a few times. The chain uses TRBV3-1 and TRBJ2-7, with unresolved D. The CDR3 is 13 residues long. The germline CDR1 and CDR2 sequences are LGHDT and YNNKEL (reference sequence). V was pared by 5 bases and J by 5 bases, with 13 bases between. Here the CDR3 DNA reads TGTGCCAGCAGCGAAACCCAGGTCCACGAGCAGTACTTC. It encodes CASSETQVHEQYF.

This clonotype was found a few times. CDR3 region: CASRGRGKNEQFF. In DNA form, the CDR3 reads TGTGCCAGCAGAGGCAGGGGTAAAAATGAGCAGTTCTTC. V and J are TRBV12-3 or TRBV12-4 and TRBJ2-1, with D tentatively TRBD1 (6 bases). Deletions cut 6 bases from V and 7 bases from J, with 13 bases between. This CDR3 comprises 13 residues.

This chain uses TRBV6-6 with TRBJ1-2; D is unresolved. V gave up 1 base and J gave up 6 bases, with 12 bases separating them. Looked up from germline, CDR1 is MNHNY and CDR2 is SVGAGI (reference sequence). The CDR3 length is 14 residues. CDR3: CASSYFPEQDGYTF. In DNA, the CDR3 is TGTGCCAGCAGTTACTTCCCTGAGCAGGATGGCTACACCTTC.

This clonotype was recorded many times. The chain employs TRBV20-1 and TRBJ2-3; no reliable D call. The V end lost 6 bases, the J end lost 3 bases, and 22 bases lay between the germline ends. Germline V CDR1 and CDR2: DFQATT, SNEGSKA (reference sequence). This CDR3 region has 16 residues. This CDR3 reads CSAPMGLLIGTDTQYF. The CDR3 nucleotides read TGCAGTGCGCCTATGGGGTTATTGATCGGGACAGATACGCAGTATTTT.

This clonotype was picked up a small number of times. The chain carries TRBV4-3 and TRBJ2-3, with D uncertain. Trimming stripped 1 base from V and 0 bases from J, with 11 bases between. Germline CDR1 LGHNA, CDR2 YSLEER. This CDR3 spans 16 amino acids. The CDR3 loop reads CASSQGQWRSTDTQYF. CDR3 coding DNA: TGCGCCAGCAGCCAAGGGCAATGGCGAAGCACAGATACGCAGTATTTT.

This clonotype was observed at least ten times. The rearrangement joins TRBV5-1 to TRBJ2-1, with D possibly being TRBD1 or TRBD2 (5 bases each). Germline CDR1 and CDR2: SGHRS and YFSETQ. The CDR3 covers 12 residues. Trimming removed 4 bases at V and 12 bases at J, with 14 bases between. The CDR3 DNA follows: TGCGCCAGCAGCCGAGGGGCGGATACGCAGTTCTTC. As protein: CASSRGADTQFF. The full variable domain, its missing parts supplied by reference TRBV5-1 and TRBJ2-1, is KAGVTQTPRYLIKTRGQQVTLSCSPISGHRSVSWYQQTPGQGLQFLFEYFSETQRNKGNFPGRFSGRQFSNSRSEMNVSTLELGDSALYLCASSRGADTQFFGPGTRLTVL.

This clonotype was seen many times. V usage is TRBV7-2 and J usage is TRBJ1-3; D is unclear. Germline assignment: CDR1 SGHTA and CDR2 FQGNSA. V shed 3 bases and J shed 1 base, with 4 bases lying between them. CDR3 length: 13 residues. CDR3 bases: TGTGCCAGCAGCTTTAATTCTGGAAACACCATATATTTT. As protein: CASSFNSGNTIYF.